This T cell receptor (beta chain) is drawn from a study of blood T cells in healthy people across ages. General study points: Strong correlation was found linking TCR beta diversity to naive T cell percentage.

Primers used in a second PCR of roughly 6 to 11 cycles were a sample-barcoded 5' primer and a J-beta primer mix. One entry per CDR3 protein results from TCRdb running MiXCR on the 5' RACE reads. The sample comprises hundreds of thousands of distinct CDR3 sequences, 55% to 75% of which are singletons, and about 20% rests with the top ten. In regard to this clonotype: Its antigen is not identified.

The sample taken for sequencing was blood. The sequence came from a man aged 25-45 years in good health.

CDR3 sequence: CASSFEGQNNYGYTF. CDR3 bases: TGTGCCAGCAGTTTTGAGGGACAGAATAACTATGGCTACACCTTC. The J gene is TRBJ1-2, the V gene TRBV6-1, with 7 bases fitting TRBD1. CDR3 length equals 15 residues. The V segment lost 5 bases and the J segment 1 base; nucleotides outside the gene matches: 7. Per the germline V gene, CDR1 is MNHNS and CDR2 is SASEGT.